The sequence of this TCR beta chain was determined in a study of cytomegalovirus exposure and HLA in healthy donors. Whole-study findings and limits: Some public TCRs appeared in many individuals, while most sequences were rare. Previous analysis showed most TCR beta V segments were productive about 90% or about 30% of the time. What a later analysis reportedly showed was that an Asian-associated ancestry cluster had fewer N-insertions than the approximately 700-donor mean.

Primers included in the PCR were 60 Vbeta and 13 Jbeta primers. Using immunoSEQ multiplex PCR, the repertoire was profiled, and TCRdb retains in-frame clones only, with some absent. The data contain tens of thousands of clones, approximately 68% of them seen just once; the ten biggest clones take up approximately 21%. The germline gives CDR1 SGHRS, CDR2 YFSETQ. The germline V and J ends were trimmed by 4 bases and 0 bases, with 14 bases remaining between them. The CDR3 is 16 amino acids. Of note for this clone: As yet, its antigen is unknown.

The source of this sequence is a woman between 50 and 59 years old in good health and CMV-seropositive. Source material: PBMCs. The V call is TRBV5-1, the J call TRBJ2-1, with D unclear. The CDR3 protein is CASSPIQLSSYNEQFF. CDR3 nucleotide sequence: TGCGCCAGCAGCCCAATACAGTTGAGCTCCTACAATGAGCAGTTCTTC.